A single sample is the source of the 28 T cell receptor beta chains below, sequenced in a study of control samples from healthy donors and cancer patients (dated by TCRdb to 2019 to 2021). Library generation was performed with the immunoSEQ multiplex PCR assay. Imported from immuneACCESS, the table was reduced by TCRdb to in-frame sequences with V and J called. These copies leave out some clones; in studies compared against another copy, an unresolved V gene accounts for under half, and the cause of the remainder is not known. A total of 75,000 to 95,000 clones appear in this sample, 85% to 95% of them only once. The top ten hold approximately 1.5% of the sample. Material: blood. Receptor source: a woman in her twenties or thirties in good health.

V and J are TRBV3-1 (or the pseudogene TRBV3-2) and TRBJ1-6, with D uncertain. The CDR3 is made up of 16 amino acids. Per germline, CDR1 LGHDT and CDR2 YNNKEL (reference sequence). V was clipped by 1 base and J by 8 bases, with 15 bases between them. The CDR3 DNA reads as TGTGCCAGCAGCCAAGTGGCGGAACGGAAGGATTCACCCCTCCACTTT. As protein: CASSQVAERKDSPLHF.

V is TRBV18 and J is TRBJ1-3; D is undetermined. V was shortened by 1 base and J by 0 bases, with 10 bases between the two germline ends. Looked up from germline, CDR1 is KGHSH and CDR2 is LQKENI. The CDR3 length is 16 residues. DNA of the CDR3: TGTGCCAGCTCACCACTAGAGCGGGGCTCTGGAAACACCATATATTTT. Translation: CASSPLERGSGNTIYF.

V and J are TRBV7-3 and TRBJ2-3; a possible D gene is TRBD2 (5 bases). Trimming left V 5 bases short and J 4 bases short, with 10 bases between. Germline V lookup: CDR1 SGHTA, CDR2 FQGTGA. The CDR3 contains 13 residues. CDR3 coding DNA: TGTGCCAGCAGCCCCGTCGGGGCAGATACGCAGTATTTT. It translates to CASSPVGADTQYF.

The V call is TRBV7-9, the J call TRBJ1-4; 9 bases line up with TRBD1. The germline gives CDR1 SEHNR, CDR2 FQNEAQ (reference sequence). With 4 bases clipped from V and 7 bases from J, the junction kept 4 bases outside the gene matches. The CDR3 covers 14 residues. The chain's CDR3 is CASSSDRGGEKLFF. As DNA, the CDR3 is TGTGCCAGCAGCTCGGACAGGGGTGGTGAAAAACTGTTTTTT.

The chain joins TRBV5-1 to TRBJ2-7; TRBD2 matches at 8 bases. The CDR3 runs to 16 residues. Per the germline V gene, CDR1 is SGHRS and CDR2 is YFSETQ. The V segment lost 4 bases and the J segment 2 bases; nucleotides outside the gene matches: 11. The CDR3: CASSPDRLALTYEQYF. Written as DNA, the CDR3 is TGCGCCAGCAGCCCGGATAGACTAGCGCTCACCTACGAGCAGTACTTC.

This clone has only one observation. The chain uses TRBV7-9 and TRBJ1-2; D ambiguous. Deletions cut 5 bases from V and 0 bases from J, with 13 bases between. The CDR3 totals 15 residues. Germline CDR1 reads SEHNR; CDR2 reads FQNEAQ (reference sequence). CDR3 residues: CASSPEQKTNYGYTF. CDR3 nucleotide sequence: TGTGCCAGCAGCCCGGAACAGAAAACTAACTATGGCTACACCTTC.

The gene calls are TRBV12-3 or TRBV12-4 and TRBJ2-2; D is unclear. V lost 4 bases to trimming and J lost 7 bases, with 7 bases between them. The CDR3 is 12 residues long. CDR3 DNA sequence: TGTGCCAGCAGTTCACTGGGCGGGGAGCTGTTTTTT. This encodes CASSSLGGELFF.

This clone was observed a single time. The J gene is TRBJ1-1, the V gene TRBV13, with D tentatively TRBD1 (6 bases). V lost 6 bases, J lost 0 bases, and 11 bases lay in between. The CDR3 length is 14 residues. Germline V lookup: CDR1 PRHDT, CDR2 FYEKMQ (reference sequence). The CDR3: CASRPQGMNTEAFF. The CDR3 region has the DNA TGTGCCAGCAGACCTCAGGGGATGAACACTGAAGCTTTCTTT.

This chain uses TRBV3-1 (or the pseudogene TRBV3-2) with TRBJ2-1; 11 bases fit TRBD1. Per the germline V gene, CDR1 is LGHDT and CDR2 is YNNKEL (reference sequence). The trim removed 2 bases at V and 3 bases at J, leaving 3 bases unmatched. This CDR3 has 16 residues. The DNA for the CDR3 is TGTGCCAGCAGCCAACAGGGACAGGGGGACTACAATGAGCAGTTCTTC. This codes for CASSQQGQGDYNEQFF.

The chain links TRBV5-1 to TRBJ2-5; D uncertain. The CDR3 sequence is 11 residues long. The germline V gene has CDR1 SGHRS and CDR2 YFSETQ. V was pared by 5 bases and J by 2 bases, with 4 bases between. CDR3 bases: TGCGCCAGCAGACTACAAGAGACCCAGTACTTC. Translation gives CASRLQETQYF.

The DNA for the CDR3 is TGTGCCAGCAGTTTGGGAAACACCGGGGAGCTGTTTTTT. This codes for CASSLGNTGELFF. The chain has TRBV27 and TRBJ2-2; D unclear. Trimming took off 3 bases at V and 2 bases at J, with 4 bases between the two ends. The CDR3 loop spans 13 amino acids. CDR1 and CDR2 (germline): MNHEY, SMNVEV (reference sequence).

The chain carries TRBV9 and TRBJ2-1; possible D gene TRBD1, 5 bases. Germline V lookup: CDR1 SGDLS, CDR2 YYNGEE. Deletions cut 0 bases from V and 5 bases from J, with 12 bases between. This CDR3 region has 15 residues. This CDR3 reads CASSVALGRDNEQFF. The CDR3, as DNA: TGTGCCAGCAGCGTAGCGTTAGGCAGGGACAATGAGCAGTTCTTC.

The chain recombines TRBV5-6 with TRBJ2-7; the match to TRBD1 covers 7 bases. CDR3 size: 16 residues. Germline V gives CDR1 SGHDT, CDR2 YYEEEE. V shed 4 bases and J 3 bases; nucleotides not matched to a gene: 13. The CDR3 DNA is TGTGCCAGCAGCGGTACAACCGGGACAGCCATCTACGAGCAGTACTTC. The encoded protein is CASSGTTGTAIYEQYF.

The chain couples TRBV19 to TRBJ1-2; D uncertain. The CDR3 covers 15 residues. V was cut by 1 base and J by 0 bases, with 9 bases left in between. CDR1 LNHDA and CDR2 SQIVND come from the germline V gene (reference sequence). CDR3 region: CASSIGKPPNYGYTF. CDR3 coding DNA: TGTGCCAGTAGTATAGGGAAACCCCCTAACTATGGCTACACCTTC.

The chain links TRBV6-1 to TRBJ2-1; no clear D gene. With 0 bases removed from V and 3 bases from J, the gap between germline ends came to 9 bases. CDR3 length equals 15 residues. Germline values: CDR1 MNHNS, CDR2 SASEGT. CDR3 bases: TGTGCCAGCAGTGAAGCCTCGGAAGGCTACAATGAGCAGTTCTTC. Translation: CASSEASEGYNEQFF.

In this sample, this clone turned up once. This CDR3 fails to terminate in the conserved phenylalanine or tryptophan, so it likely reflects a read error. No DNA is shown, since the ends of the CDR3 on it are uncertain; the CDR3 is the one TCRdb lists. This chain connects TRBV9 to TRBJ1-1; the table gives TRBD1 as D, unverified against the DNA. The CDR3 length equals 12 residues, ends included. Germline loops: CDR1 SGDLS, CDR2 YYNGEE. CDR3 residues: CASSVAQSPIFG.

The chain has TRBV14 and TRBJ2-1; perhaps TRBD2 as D (5 bases). Trimming shortened V by 4 bases and J by 2 bases, and 9 bases separated the two germline ends. CDR3 length: 14 amino acids. CDR1 and CDR2 from the germline V gene are SGHDN and FVKESK. CDR3 protein: CASSRTVPYNEQFF. The CDR3, as DNA: TGTGCCAGCAGCCGGACTGTACCCTACAATGAGCAGTTCTTC.

The chain couples TRBV2 to TRBJ1-1; D is undetermined. CDR3 length: 13 amino acids. V dropped 1 base and J dropped 3 bases, with 6 bases sitting between them. Germline CDR1 and CDR2: SNHLY and FYNNEI. For the CDR3, the DNA is TGTGCCAGCAGTGAAGGTCAATACACTGAAGCTTTCTTT. Translated, it gives CASSEGQYTEAFF.

This sequence joins TRBV7-2 and TRBJ2-7; 14 bases line up with TRBD2. V lost 5 bases, J lost 2 bases, and 2 bases stayed unmatched. The V gene's germline CDR1 is SGHTA and CDR2 FQGNSA. The CDR3 length is 15 residues. This CDR3 is CASSEGLAGAYEQYF. CDR3 DNA: TGTGCCAGCAGCGAGGGACTAGCGGGGGCCTACGAGCAGTACTTC. Filled out from reference TRBV7-2 and TRBJ2-7, the complete variable domain reads GAGVSQSPSNKVTEKGKDVELRCDPISGHTALYWYRQSLGQGLEFLIYFQGNSAPDKSGLPSDRFSAERTGGSVSTLTIQRTQQEDSAVYLCASSEGLAGAYEQYFGPGTRLTVT.

The V call is TRBV19, the J call TRBJ2-2; 11 bases line up with TRBD2. Unmatched junction bases numbered 8, after V lost 7 bases and J lost 7 bases. CDR1 and CDR2 (germline): LNHDA, SQIVND (reference sequence). The CDR3 sequence is 15 residues long. CDR3 nucleotides: TGTGCCAGTATGAGACTAGCGGGACGAGACGGGGAGCTGTTTTTT. It translates to CASMRLAGRDGELFF.

The chain joins TRBV24-1 to TRBJ2-3, with no clear D. There are 13 residues in the CDR3. Trimming stripped 3 bases from V and 2 bases from J, with 5 bases between. CDR1 KGHDR and CDR2 SFDVKD come from the germline V gene. The CDR3: CATSDVTTDTQYF. CDR3 bases: TGTGCCACCAGTGATGTGACCACAGATACGCAGTATTTT.

Comments on this clone: One end of the junction fails to match germline, which may point to a read error. The chain uses TRBV6-1 and TRBJ2-3, with D perhaps matching TRBD1 or TRBD2 (5 bases each). From germline, CDR1 is MNHNS and CDR2 SASEGT. The CDR3 spans 16 residues. The CDR3 sequence is CASSEGTSPSTDTQYF. CDR3 sequence (DNA): TGTGCCAGCAGCGAAGGGACGTCGCCTAGCACAGATACGCAGTATTTT.

This chain uses TRBV5-6 with TRBJ1-1; D call uncertain. The CDR3 loop spans 15 amino acids. In germline, CDR1 is SGHDT, CDR2 YYEEEE. V was shortened by 3 bases and J by 2 bases, with 14 bases between the two germline ends. Here the CDR3 DNA reads TGTGCCAGCAGCTCGATAGGTCAGTTAAACACTGAAGCTTTCTTT. Protein sequence: CASSSIGQLNTEAFF.

The chain has TRBV18 and TRBJ2-5; TRBD1 agrees at 8 bases. Germline CDR1 is KGHSH and CDR2 is LQKENI. The CDR3 runs 15 residues. The V and J ends lost 2 bases and 4 bases, in that order; junction bases with no gene match: 6. The CDR3 sequence is CASSPENRGSETQYF. CDR3 DNA: TGTGCCAGCTCACCAGAAAACAGGGGGTCAGAGACCCAGTACTTC.

The gene calls are TRBV25-1 and TRBJ1-1; TRBD1 aligns across 7 bases. Germline CDR1 reads MGHDK; CDR2 reads SYGVNS. V trimming: 3 bases; J trimming: 4 bases; junction bases outside the gene matches: 5. The CDR3 sequence is 14 residues long. Here the CDR3 reads CASSDRGGFTEAFF. CDR3 sequence (DNA): TGTGCCAGCAGTGACAGGGGGGGGTTCACTGAAGCTTTCTTT.

The V and J genes are TRBV6-5 and TRBJ1-2; D is unresolved. CDR1 is MNHEY, CDR2 SVGAGI, per germline. V was shortened by 7 bases and J by 5 bases, with 8 bases between the two germline ends. The CDR3 covers 11 residues. CDR3 sequence reads: CASIGFYGYTF. The CDR3 region has the DNA TGTGCCAGCATCGGGTTTTATGGCTACACCTTC.

The V gene is TRBV4-1, the J gene TRBJ2-7; D is unresolved. The CDR3 is 16 residues long. Germline values: CDR1 MGHRA, CDR2 YSYEKL. V lost 2 bases, J lost 5 bases, and 19 bases lay in between. The DNA for the CDR3 is TGCGCCAGCAGCCAAAATCTAAGCTACGACGTGGACGAGCAGTACTTC. It specifies CASSQNLSYDVDEQYF.

The chain recombines TRBV18 with TRBJ2-1; 12 bases map to TRBD1. V was pared by 6 bases and J by 6 bases, with 9 bases of the junction left unmatched. This CDR3 comprises 16 residues. Germline CDR1 KGHSH, CDR2 LQKENI. The chain's CDR3 is CASSYGPGQGANEQFF. The CDR3 nucleotides read TGTGCCAGCTCCTACGGCCCGGGACAGGGGGCCAATGAGCAGTTCTTC.